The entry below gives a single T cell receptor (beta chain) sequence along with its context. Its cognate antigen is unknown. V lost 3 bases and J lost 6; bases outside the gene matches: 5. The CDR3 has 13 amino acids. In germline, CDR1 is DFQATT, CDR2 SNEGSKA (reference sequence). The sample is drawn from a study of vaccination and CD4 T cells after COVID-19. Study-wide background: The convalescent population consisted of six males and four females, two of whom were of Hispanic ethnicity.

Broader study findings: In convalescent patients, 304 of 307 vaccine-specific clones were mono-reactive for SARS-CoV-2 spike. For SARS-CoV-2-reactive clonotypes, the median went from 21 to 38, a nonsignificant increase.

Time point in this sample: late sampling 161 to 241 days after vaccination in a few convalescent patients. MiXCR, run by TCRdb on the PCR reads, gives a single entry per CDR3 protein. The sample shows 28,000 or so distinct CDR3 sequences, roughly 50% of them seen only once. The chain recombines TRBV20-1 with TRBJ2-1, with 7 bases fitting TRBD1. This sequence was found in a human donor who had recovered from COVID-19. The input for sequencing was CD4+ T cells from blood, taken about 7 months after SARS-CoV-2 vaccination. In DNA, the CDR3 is TGCAGTGCTAGTCCCCCAGGGGGCAATGAGCAGTTCTTC. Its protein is CSASPPGGNEQFF.